The sequence of this T cell receptor beta chain was determined in a study of spatial heterogeneity in lung cancer. V lost 0 bases and J 5 bases, leaving 11 bases between the germline ends. The CDR3 spans 14 residues. Germline lookup yields CDR1 LGHDT and CDR2 YNNKEL (reference sequence). Time point described: sample taken at primary tumor resection. Unsorted whole RNA of tumor, nontumor lung or frozen PBMC was sequenced. TCRdb redid the calling of the 5' RACE reads with MiXCR, one entry per CDR3 protein. The data hold approximately 81,000 distinct CDR3 sequences, with around 12% observed a single time. The sample holds many counts of this clonotype.

The starting material was PBMCs, obtained at surgery. This clonotype was sampled from a male donor with early-stage non-small cell lung cancer. This chain uses TRBV3-1 with TRBJ2-7; a possible D gene is TRBD2 (6 bases). The CDR3 DNA sequence: TGTGCCAGCAGCCAAGATGGGGGGACGGACGAGCAGTACTTC. Amino acids: CASSQDGGTDEQYF.